A single sample is the source of the 14 T cell receptor beta chains below, sequenced in a study of early T cells in non-severe SARS-CoV-2 infection. TCRdb redid the calling of the 5' RACE reads with MiXCR, one entry per CDR3 protein. The sample records 80,000 to 95,000 distinct CDR3 sequences, more than 13% being singletons. The sequenced material came from whole blood. The receptor set was obtained from an adult who was a healthcare worker with PCR-confirmed SARS-CoV-2 infection or an uninfected control (not recorded which).

This clonotype was counted a few times. The chain joins TRBV6-5 to TRBJ1-6, with TRBD1 identical over 7 bases. Germline V gene data show CDR1 as MNHEY and CDR2 as SVGAGI. V dropped 4 bases and J dropped 2; count of bases not matched to a gene: 5. The CDR3 extends over 16 amino acids. The CDR3 loop reads CASSLGDRTYNSPLHF. The CDR3 DNA reads TGTGCCAGCAGTTTAGGGGACAGAACCTATAATTCACCCCTCCACTTT.

The chain has TRBV30 and TRBJ2-2, with no clear D. The CDR3 covers 15 residues. CDR1 and CDR2 from the germline V gene are GTSNPN and SVGIG (reference sequence). Trimming pared 0 bases from V and 0 bases from J, leaving 8 bases between. The CDR3 DNA is TGTGCCTGGAGTGTACCCGCGGCGAACACCGGGGAGCTGTTTTTT. Its protein product is CAWSVPAANTGELFF.

The rearrangement uses TRBV7-3 and TRBJ2-1; D assignment may be TRBD1 or TRBD2 (5 bases each). Germline CDR1 SGHTA, CDR2 FQGTGA. Trimming removed 4 bases from V and 0 bases from J, with 16 bases in between. The CDR3 consists of 17 residues. The CDR3 protein is CASSSTGALGSYNEQFF. The CDR3 DNA is TGTGCCAGCAGCTCTACCGGGGCCCTGGGCTCCTACAATGAGCAGTTCTTC.

The V and J genes are TRBV6-1 and TRBJ1-5; no firm D call. Germline CDR1 reads MNHNS; CDR2 reads SASEGT. The CDR3 is made up of 14 amino acids. The V and J ends lost 7 bases and 0 bases respectively, with 10 bases between them. The CDR3 region has the DNA TGTGCCAGCAACCAGGCGAATAGCAATCAGCCCCAGCATTTT. Protein: CASNQANSNQPQHF.

This clonotype was seen a handful of times. The V call is TRBV29-1, the J call TRBJ2-1, with a possible D match to TRBD2 (5 bases). Per germline, CDR1 SQVTM and CDR2 ANQGSEA. Trimming left V 1 base short and J 12 bases short, with 19 bases between. The CDR3 spans 14 residues. The DNA for the CDR3 is TGCAGCGTTGAAGGGGGTGCCTCCCCCCGGGGGCAGTTCTTC. Its protein is CSVEGGASPRGQFF.

In its sample, this clonotype was seen a few times. V and J are TRBV30 and TRBJ1-1; D unclear. The CDR3 has 13 residues. Per germline, CDR1 GTSNPN and CDR2 SVGIG (reference sequence). The V gene lost 0 bases and the J gene lost 10 bases, with 15 bases spanning the gap. The CDR3: CAWSVGTSPVAFF. CDR3 sequence (DNA): TGTGCCTGGAGTGTTGGAACCAGCCCAGTAGCTTTCTTT.

The chain carries TRBV20-1 and TRBJ1-5; perhaps TRBD1 as D (6 bases). Germline loops: CDR1 DFQATT, CDR2 SNEGSKA (reference sequence). This CDR3 has 13 amino acids. CDR3 in amino acids: CSAAPTGDQPQHF. CDR3 DNA sequence: TGCAGCGCTGCCCCGACAGGCGACCAGCCCCAGCATTTT.

This clonotype has ten or more counts. This chain connects TRBV28 to TRBJ2-5, with 7 bases identical to TRBD1. CDR1 is MDHEN and CDR2 is SYDVKM in the germline V gene. V shed 4 bases, J shed 1 base, and the junction held 6 bases outside the gene matches. The CDR3 runs 15 residues. The CDR3 loop is CASSSTGRPQETQYF. The CDR3 DNA is TGTGCCAGCAGTTCGACAGGGAGACCCCAAGAGACCCAGTACTTC. Full variable domain (remainder filled in from reference TRBV28 and TRBJ2-5): DVKVTQSSRYLVKRTGEKVFLECVQDMDHENMFWYRQDPGLGLRLIYFSYDVKMKEKGDIPEGYSVSREKKERFSLILESASTNQTSMYLCASSSTGRPQETQYFGPGTRLLVL.

V usage is TRBV7-3 and J usage is TRBJ2-7, with D possibly matching TRBD1 (5 bases). The germline CDR1 and CDR2 sequences are SGHTA and FQGTGA. The CDR3 sequence is 15 residues long. Between the trimmed V and J ends, which lost 2 bases and 0 bases, there was a span of 11 bases. Here the CDR3 reads CASSLDGQGSYEQYF. The CDR3 DNA follows: TGTGCCAGCAGCTTAGATGGGCAGGGCTCCTACGAGCAGTACTTC.

This clonotype showed up many times. The V and J genes are TRBV7-8 and TRBJ1-1; TRBD1 is a possible D gene (5 bases). Trimming stripped 2 bases from V and 0 bases from J, with 10 bases between. The CDR3 totals 15 residues. Germline V gene lookup returns CDR1 SGHVS and CDR2 FQNEAQ. The CDR3 nucleotides read TGTGCCAGCAGCTTAATGGGACCCATGAACACTGAAGCTTTCTTT. This sequence encodes CASSLMGPMNTEAFF.

This clonotype appeared a few times. The genes are TRBV6-6 and TRBJ1-2; D is uncertain. CDR1 and CDR2 (germline): MNHNY, SVGAGI (reference sequence). V dropped 8 bases and J dropped 6 bases, with 13 bases sitting between them. CDR3 length equals 12 residues. As DNA, the CDR3 is TGTGCCAGCGAAGAGTTTAGGAATGGCTACACCTTC. Translated: CASEEFRNGYTF.

The table lists this clonotype with a few counts. This sequence joins TRBV25-1 and TRBJ2-7; 9 bases line up with TRBD1. Losses at the gene ends were 5 bases for V and 3 bases for J; bases not matched to a gene: 11. Germline values: CDR1 MGHDK, CDR2 SYGVNS. The CDR3 is 16 residues long. Written as DNA, the CDR3 is TGTGCCAGCAGTTTTCGGGGGACAGGGCAGGACTACGAGCAGTACTTC. Its translation: CASSFRGTGQDYEQYF.

The sample holds a few counts of this clonotype. J is TRBJ2-6 and V is TRBV11-3; 9 nucleotides line up with TRBD1. The germline CDR1 and CDR2 sequences are SGHNT and YENEEA. After removal of 5 bases from V and 0 bases from J, the junction contained 8 bases not matched to a gene. The CDR3 extends over 18 amino acids. As DNA, the CDR3 is TGTGCCAGCAGCCCAGCCGGGACAGGGTACTCTGGGGCCAACGTCCTGACTTTC. Residues: CASSPAGTGYSGANVLTF.

This clonotype was counted many times. V is TRBV6-1 and J is TRBJ1-1; D gene unclear. Trimming pared 6 bases from V and 0 bases from J, leaving 11 bases between. Germline CDR1 MNHNS, CDR2 SASEGT. The CDR3 length is 14 residues. The CDR3 loop is CASSLERVNTEAFF. CDR3 nucleotide sequence: TGTGCCAGCAGCCTTGAGAGGGTGAACACTGAAGCTTTCTTT.